This passage covers 13 T cell receptor beta chains from one sample sequenced in a study of T cells in localized non-small cell lung cancer. TCRdb's copy holds only in-frame clones and misses some; the assay was immunoSEQ multiplex PCR. Found here are approximately 61,000 clones, 80% to 90% of them singletons; the top ten hold approximately 5.2%. The sample here was peripheral blood, taken before any cancer treatment. Source of these receptors: a woman aged 40 to 75 with stage I lung adenocarcinoma.

The genes are TRBV5-1 and TRBJ2-6, with D unresolved. Trimming removed 2 bases from V and 0 bases from J, with 6 bases in between. The germline gives CDR1 SGHRS, CDR2 YFSETQ. The CDR3 covers 15 residues. In DNA, the CDR3 is TGCGCCAGCAGCTTCCCGAGCTCTGGGGCCAACGTCCTGACTTTC. Protein product: CASSFPSSGANVLTF.

About this clone: Other DNA sequences in this specimen translate into the identical CDR3. The V and J genes are TRBV7-9 and TRBJ2-7, with D unclear. CDR3 length equals 11 residues. Germline V gene lookup returns CDR1 SEHNR and CDR2 FQNEAQ (reference sequence). V lost 5 bases and J lost 5, with 7 bases in between. The CDR3 DNA is TGTGCCAGCAGCCCCCTAGACGAGCAGTACTTC. Residues: CASSPLDEQYF.

This chain joins TRBV5-1 and TRBJ2-1, with 9 bases that match TRBD2. V shed 0 bases and J 8 bases; nucleotides not matched to a gene: 6. There are 15 residues in the CDR3. Per the germline V gene, CDR1 is SGHRS and CDR2 is YFSETQ. The CDR3 region is CASSLDGGGAYEQFF. The DNA for the CDR3 is TGCGCCAGCAGCTTGGATGGCGGGGGGGCTTATGAGCAGTTCTTC.

J is TRBJ2-1 and V is TRBV9; a possible D gene is TRBD2 (6 bases). Between the trimmed V and J ends, which lost 3 bases and 5 bases, there was a span of 15 bases. Germline V gene data show CDR1 as SGDLS and CDR2 as YYNGEE. The CDR3 is made up of 15 amino acids. CDR3 bases: TGTGCCAGCAGCGGCGGGACGCTTGGGAACAATGAGCAGTTCTTC. It translates to CASSGGTLGNNEQFF. Together with reference TRBV9 and TRBJ2-1, the CDR3 gives the full variable domain: DSGVTQTPKHLITATGQRVTLRCSPRSGDLSVYWYQQSLDQGLQFLIQYYNGEERAKGNILERFSAQQFPDLHSELNLSSLELGDSALYFCASSGGTLGNNEQFFGPGTRLTVL.

V and J are TRBV7-2 and TRBJ1-4, with D uncertain. Per germline, CDR1 SGHTA and CDR2 FQGNSA. The V and J ends lost 4 bases and 6 bases respectively, with 3 bases between them. This CDR3 is built from 11 residues. CDR3 sequence (DNA): TGTGCCAGCAGCTCCTATGAAAAACTGTTTTTT. Translation: CASSSYEKLFF.

In its sample, this clone was seen once. The rearrangement links TRBV4-3 to TRBJ2-6, with unresolved D. The CDR3 length is 17 residues. V was clipped by 1 base and J by 2 bases, with 12 bases between them. Germline loops: CDR1 LGHNA, CDR2 YSLEER. The CDR3 spells CASSQVGRITGANVLTF. The CDR3 coding sequence is TGCGCCAGCAGCCAAGTGGGTAGGATAACTGGGGCCAACGTCCTGACTTTC.

V usage is TRBV30 and J usage is TRBJ2-2; D gene uncertain. Trimming cost V 1 base and J 9 bases, with 12 bases left between them. CDR3 length: 13 amino acids. CDR1 GTSNPN and CDR2 SVGIG come from the germline V gene (reference sequence). CDR3 sequence: CAWSDPGPRELFF. Here the CDR3 DNA reads TGTGCCTGGAGTGACCCAGGACCCCGGGAGCTGTTTTTT.

This sequence joins TRBV4-3 and TRBJ2-7, with D perhaps being TRBD1 or TRBD2 (5 bases each). The germline V gene has CDR1 LGHNA and CDR2 YSLEER. CDR3 length: 15 amino acids. Trimming removed 1 base at V and 2 bases at J, with 12 bases between. For the CDR3, the DNA is TGCGCCAGCAGCCAAGTCCGGCAGGGAGCCTACGAGCAGTACTTC. It codes for CASSQVRQGAYEQYF.

The CDR3 sequence is CASSLAGTEAFF. CDR3 bases: TGCGCCAGCAGCCTTGCTGGGACTGAAGCTTTCTTT. This chain joins TRBV4-1 and TRBJ1-1; D not certain. V shed 4 bases and J shed 5 bases, with 8 bases lying between them. This CDR3 is built from 12 residues. Looked up from germline, CDR1 is MGHRA and CDR2 is YSYEKL.

This rearrangement joins TRBV6-4 to TRBJ2-1; TRBD2 aligns across 11 bases. Germline CDR1 MRHNA, CDR2 SNTAGT. The trim removed 4 bases at V and 7 bases at J, leaving 12 bases unmatched. This CDR3 contains 17 residues. CDR3 in DNA: TGTGCCAGCAGTGTTTTGAGTAGCGGGGGGGCGAGGAATGAGCAGTTCTTC. Residues: CASSVLSSGGARNEQFF.

The chain joins TRBV6-6 to TRBJ2-7; 12 bases align to TRBD1. This CDR3 is 15 amino acids long. Germline V gene sequence: CDR1 MNHNY, CDR2 SVGAGI (reference sequence). Trimming removed 4 bases from V and 5 bases from J; junction bases left unmatched: 6. The CDR3 sequence is CASSLGQGARNEQYF. Written as DNA, the CDR3 is TGTGCCAGCAGTTTGGGACAGGGGGCGCGAAACGAGCAGTACTTC.

The chain couples TRBV11-2 to TRBJ2-7; D call uncertain. Trimming pared 5 bases from V and 2 bases from J, leaving 10 bases between. Per germline, CDR1 SGHAT and CDR2 FQNNGV. CDR3 length: 13 amino acids. In DNA form, the CDR3 reads TGTGCCAGCAGCCGGCAGGCCACCTACGAGCAGTACTTC. It encodes CASSRQATYEQYF.

This chain connects TRBV19 to TRBJ1-2, with 11 nucleotides matching TRBD1. Germline V gene sequence: CDR1 LNHDA, CDR2 SQIVND (reference sequence). With 5 bases clipped from V and 8 bases from J, the junction kept 10 bases outside the gene matches. This CDR3 region has 15 residues. In DNA form, the CDR3 reads TGTGCCAGTAGTCCGACCGAAGGGACAGGGGGAGGCTACACCTTC. It is translated as CASSPTEGTGGGYTF. Supplemented by reference TRBV19 and TRBJ1-2, the full variable domain reads DGGITQSPKYLFRKEGQNVTLSCEQNLNHDAMYWYRQDPGQGLRLIYYSQIVNDFQKGDIAEGYSVSREKKESFPLTVTSAQKNPTAFYLCASSPTEGTGGGYTFGSGTRLTVV.